This TCR beta chain is from a study of blood T cells in healthy people across ages. This clonotype has at least ten counts. Its target is not known. Primed by a sample-barcoded 5' primer and a J-beta primer mix, a second PCR proceeded for 7 to 11 cycles. TCRdb reanalysed the 5' RACE reads using MiXCR and keeps one entry per CDR3 protein. The sample lists roughly 570,000 distinct CDR3 sequences, roughly a quarter occurring once. Findings and caveats of the study: Long-lived donors carried more naive CD4+ cells and greater diversity than aged donors.

The CDR3 sequence is 15 residues long. Germline V CDR1 and CDR2: SGHVS, FNYEAQ. V was cut by 1 base and J by 1 base, with 8 bases left in between. The clonotype originates from a woman in her sixties or seventies in good health. The chain employs TRBV7-6 and TRBJ2-1; D may be TRBD1 (5 bases). Sequencing was carried out using blood. CDR3 protein: CASSLGRVSYNEQFF. In nucleotides, the CDR3 is TGTGCCAGCAGCTTAGGCAGGGTATCCTACAATGAGCAGTTCTTC. The whole variable domain, filled in from reference TRBV7-6 and TRBJ2-1, reads GAGVSQSPRYKVTKRGQDVALRCDPISGHVSLYWYRQALGQGPEFLTYFNYEAQQDKSGLPNDRFSAERPEGSISTLTIQRTEQRDSAMYRCASSLGRVSYNEQFFGPGTRLTVL.